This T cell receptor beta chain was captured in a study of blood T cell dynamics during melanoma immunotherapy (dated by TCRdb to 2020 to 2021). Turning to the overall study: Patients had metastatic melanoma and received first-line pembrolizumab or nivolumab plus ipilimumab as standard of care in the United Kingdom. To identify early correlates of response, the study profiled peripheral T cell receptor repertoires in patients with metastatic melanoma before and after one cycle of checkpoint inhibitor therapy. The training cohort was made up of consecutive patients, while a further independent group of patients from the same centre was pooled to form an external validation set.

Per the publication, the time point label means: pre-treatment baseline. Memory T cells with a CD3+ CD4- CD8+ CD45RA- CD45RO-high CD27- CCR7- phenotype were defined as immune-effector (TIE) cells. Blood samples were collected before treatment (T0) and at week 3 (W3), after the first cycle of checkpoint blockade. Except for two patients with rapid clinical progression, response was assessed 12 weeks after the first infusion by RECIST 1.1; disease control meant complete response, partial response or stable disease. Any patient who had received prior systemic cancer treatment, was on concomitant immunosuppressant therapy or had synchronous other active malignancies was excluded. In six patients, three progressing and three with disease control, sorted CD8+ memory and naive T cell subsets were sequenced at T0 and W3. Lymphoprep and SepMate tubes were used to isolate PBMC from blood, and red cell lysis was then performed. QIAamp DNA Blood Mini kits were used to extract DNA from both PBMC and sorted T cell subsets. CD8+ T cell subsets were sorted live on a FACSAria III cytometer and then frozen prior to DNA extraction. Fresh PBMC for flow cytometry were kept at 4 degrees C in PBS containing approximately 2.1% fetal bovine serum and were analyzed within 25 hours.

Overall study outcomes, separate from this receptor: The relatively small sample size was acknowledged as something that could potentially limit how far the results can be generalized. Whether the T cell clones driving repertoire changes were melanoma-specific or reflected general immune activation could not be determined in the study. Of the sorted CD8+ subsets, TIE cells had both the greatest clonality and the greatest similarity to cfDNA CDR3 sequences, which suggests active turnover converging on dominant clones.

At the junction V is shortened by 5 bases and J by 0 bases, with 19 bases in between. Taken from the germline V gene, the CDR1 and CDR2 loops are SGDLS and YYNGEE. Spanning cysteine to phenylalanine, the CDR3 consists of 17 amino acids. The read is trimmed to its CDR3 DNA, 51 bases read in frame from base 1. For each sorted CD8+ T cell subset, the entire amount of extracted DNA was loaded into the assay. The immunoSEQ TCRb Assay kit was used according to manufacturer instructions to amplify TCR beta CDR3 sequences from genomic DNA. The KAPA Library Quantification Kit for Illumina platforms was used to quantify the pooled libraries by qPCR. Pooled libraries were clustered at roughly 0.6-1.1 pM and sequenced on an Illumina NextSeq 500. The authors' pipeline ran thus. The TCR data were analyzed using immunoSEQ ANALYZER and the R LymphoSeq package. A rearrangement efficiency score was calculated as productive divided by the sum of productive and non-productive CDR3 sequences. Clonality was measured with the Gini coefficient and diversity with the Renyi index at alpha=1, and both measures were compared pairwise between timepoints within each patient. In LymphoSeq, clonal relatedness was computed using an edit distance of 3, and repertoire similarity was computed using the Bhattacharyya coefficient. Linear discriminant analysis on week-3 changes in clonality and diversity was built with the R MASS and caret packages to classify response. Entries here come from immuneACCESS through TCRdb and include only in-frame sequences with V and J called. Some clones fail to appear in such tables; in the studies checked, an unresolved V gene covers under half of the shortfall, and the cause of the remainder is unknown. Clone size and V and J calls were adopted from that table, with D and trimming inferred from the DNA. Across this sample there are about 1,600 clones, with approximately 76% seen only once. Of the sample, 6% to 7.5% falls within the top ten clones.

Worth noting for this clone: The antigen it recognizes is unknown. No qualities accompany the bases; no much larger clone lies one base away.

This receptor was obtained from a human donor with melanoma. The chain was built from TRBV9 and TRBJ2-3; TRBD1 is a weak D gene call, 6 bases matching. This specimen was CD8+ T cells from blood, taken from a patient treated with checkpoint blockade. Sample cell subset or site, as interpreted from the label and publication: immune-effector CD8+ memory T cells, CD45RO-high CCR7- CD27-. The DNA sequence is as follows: TGTGCCAGCAGTCGCGGACCCGCAGGGGTTAGCACAGATACGCAGTATTTT. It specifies CASSRGPAGVSTDTQYF.